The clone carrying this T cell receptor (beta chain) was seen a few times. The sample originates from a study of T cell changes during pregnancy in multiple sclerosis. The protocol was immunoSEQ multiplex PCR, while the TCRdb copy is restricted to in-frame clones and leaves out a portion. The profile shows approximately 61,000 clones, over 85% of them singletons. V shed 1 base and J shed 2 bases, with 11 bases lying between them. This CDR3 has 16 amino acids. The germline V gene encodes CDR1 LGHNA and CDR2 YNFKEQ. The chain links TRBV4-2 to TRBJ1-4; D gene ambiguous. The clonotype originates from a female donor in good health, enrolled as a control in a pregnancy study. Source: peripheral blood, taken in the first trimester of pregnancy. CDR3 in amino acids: CASSQVRGSTNEKLFF. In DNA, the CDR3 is TGTGCCAGCAGCCAAGTCAGAGGGAGTACTAATGAAAAACTGTTTTTT.